In this sample, the clone carrying this T cell receptor (beta chain) turned up many times. No antigen is known for it. Fresh peripheral blood, 10 ml, was the source of the PBMCs. Amplified TCR beta CDR3 regions derived from RNA transcripts. HTBI primers were employed in a first-round RT-PCR of the TCR CDR3. One entry per CDR3 protein results from TCRdb running MiXCR on the multiplex PCR reads. The sample carries 450,000 to 650,000 distinct CDR3 sequences, approximately 14% recorded once. The data are from a study of T cells in Graves' hyperthyroidism and ophthalmopathy. Whole-study results and caveats: Also found in blood were most expanded thyroid clonotypes above 0.001.

CDR3 length equals 16 residues. The germline V gene encodes CDR1 SGHAT and CDR2 FQDESV (reference sequence). V lost 1 base, J lost 7 bases, and 8 bases stayed unmatched. This TCR came from a woman between 18 and 29 years old with Graves' ophthalmopathy. The chain has TRBV11-1 and TRBJ2-1; TRBD2 matches at 9 bases. Sequences were obtained from blood. In DNA form, the CDR3 reads TGTGCCAGCAGCTTAGGCTTAGCGGGAGCGGGTAATGAGCAGTTCTTC. This encodes CASSLGLAGAGNEQFF.